The rows below give T cell receptor beta chains drawn from one sample of a study of response to subunit inactivated influenza vaccine. Each CDR3 protein gets one entry after TCRdb re-called the RT-PCR reads with MiXCR. The data hold more than 700,000 distinct CDR3 sequences, with about 20% observed a single time. Sequencing was performed on PBMCs from blood, taken 5 days after vaccination. The origin of the receptors is a man over 45 who received an inactivated influenza vaccine. Both conserved end residues are part of each CDR3. The D gene is left open where the match is weak. Where a row states a size, it is once, few, many or the class of an expanded clone; other rows omit it.

J gene,D gene,V gene,clone size,CDR3 DNA,CDR3 protein
TRBJ2-2,-,TRBV9,few,TGTGCCAGCAGCGTAGCAGGTAACGCGAACACCGGGGAGCTGTTTTTT,CASSVAGNANTGELFF
TRBJ1-4,-,TRBV5-1,many,TGCGCCAGCAGCTTGGTTGGATTTGCAACTAATGAAAAACTGTTTTTT,CASSLVGFATNEKLFF
TRBJ2-2,TRBD1,TRBV10-3,-,TGTGCCATCAGAACGACAGGGGTCCCCACCGGGGAGCTGTTTTTT,CAIRTTGVPTGELFF
TRBJ2-2,-,TRBV20-1,few,TGCAGTGCTAGGGGAGAGCCCGTCACCGGGGAGCTGTTTTTT,CSARGEPVTGELFF
TRBJ2-1,TRBD1,TRBV6-4,-,TGTGCCAGCAGTACAGGGGGCAAGCAGTTCTTC,CASSTGGKQFF
TRBJ2-7,-,TRBV5-5,many,TGTGCCAGCAGACTACGGGACGCGGTTCTGGGGGAGCAGTACTTC,CASRLRDAVLGEQYF
TRBJ2-5,-,TRBV5-1,-,TGCGCCAGTAACTCGGGAGAGACCCAGTACTTC,CASNSGETQYF
TRBJ1-1,-,TRBV12-3/TRBV12-4,-,TGTGCCAGCAGGAGAAAAAGCGGGGTCACTGAAGCTTTCTTT,CASRRKSGVTEAFF
TRBJ2-1,TRBD2,TRBV6-5,-,TGTGCCAGCAGTTTCTCAGGGACTAGCGGGAGTGAGCAGTTCTTC,CASSFSGTSGSEQFF
TRBJ2-7,TRBD1,TRBV7-2,few,TGTGCCAGCCAGCGGACAGGGAACGAGCAGTACTTC,CASQRTGNEQYF
TRBJ2-2,-,TRBV5-4,-,TGTGCCAGCAGCCGAGACGGAGGGGGAACCGGGGAGCTGTTTTTT,CASSRDGGGTGELFF
TRBJ2-7,-,TRBV28,many,TGTGCCAGCAGTTTTCTACAGACCCACGAGCAGTACTTC,CASSFLQTHEQYF
TRBJ2-1,-,TRBV6-1,few,TGTGCCAGCAGTCCGGGGGTGGGGGGGCTTCAAAATGAGCAGTTCTTC,CASSPGVGGLQNEQFF
TRBJ2-7,TRBD2,TRBV12-3/TRBV12-4,-,TGTGCCAGTTCCGCTCTAGCGGGAGTCAACGAGCAGTACTTC,CASSALAGVNEQYF
TRBJ2-3,-,TRBV20-1,-,TGCAGTGCTAGAGTGGGGGCTGAAGATACGCAGTATTTT,CSARVGAEDTQYF
TRBJ2-1,-,TRBV7-2,few,TGTGCCAGCAGCTTATCAGCCCAGTATGAGCAGTTCTTC,CASSLSAQYEQFF
TRBJ1-1,-,TRBV7-8,few,TGTGCCAGCAGCCGCACGGTTGCTGAAGCTTTCTTT,CASSRTVAEAFF
TRBJ1-5,TRBD1,TRBV20-1,-,TGCAGTGCCGACAGAGGGACAGGGAGGCAGCCCCAGCATTTT,CSADRGTGRQPQHF
TRBJ2-3,TRBD2,TRBV18,few,TGTGCCAGCTCACCACGGGGACTAAAAGGCACAGATACGCAGTATTTT,CASSPRGLKGTDTQYF
TRBJ2-1,-,TRBV20-1,-,TGCAGTGCTAAGGGGACCGCTAGCCGGGGCAATGAGCAGTTCTTC,CSAKGTASRGNEQFF
TRBJ2-1,-,TRBV23-1,-,TGCGCCAGCCCCTCAGGACGTTTTCAGAATGAGCAGTTCTTC,CASPSGRFQNEQFF
TRBJ2-7,-,TRBV11-2,many,TGTGCCAGCAGCTTAGGTTCGGGGGTGAACCACCTTTCCTACGAGCAGTACTTC,CASSLGSGVNHLSYEQYF
TRBJ2-1,-,TRBV18,-,TGTGCCAGCTCACCGACTGATGGGTGGATCGAGCAGTTCTTC,CASSPTDGWIEQFF
TRBJ2-3,TRBD2,TRBV20-1,few,TGCAGTGCGATACTAGCGGGGACAGATACGCAGTATTTT,CSAILAGTDTQYF
TRBJ2-3,-,TRBV7-6,-,TGTGCCAGCAGCTTAATCGGACCGCAGTATTTT,CASSLIGPQYF